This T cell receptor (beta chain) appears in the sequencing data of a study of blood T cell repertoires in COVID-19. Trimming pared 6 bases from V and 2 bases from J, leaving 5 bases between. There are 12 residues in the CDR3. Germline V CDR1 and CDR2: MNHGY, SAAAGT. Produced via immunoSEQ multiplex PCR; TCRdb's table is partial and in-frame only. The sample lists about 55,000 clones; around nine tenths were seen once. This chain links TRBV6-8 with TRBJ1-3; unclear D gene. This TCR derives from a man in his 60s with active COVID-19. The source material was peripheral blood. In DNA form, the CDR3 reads TGTGCCAGCAGCTTAACTGGAAACACCATATATTTT. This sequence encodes CASSLTGNTIYF.